The present entry profiles one T cell receptor (beta chain) with its context. This entry comes from a study of radiotherapy plus CTLA-4 blockade in lung cancer. V shed 5 bases and J shed 5 bases, with 12 bases lying between them. The CDR3 extends over 14 amino acids. Germline CDR1 is SGHVS and CDR2 is FNYEAQ. Profiled with immunoSEQ multiplex PCR; TCRdb holds only in-frame clones, not every one. Of 40,000 or so clones listed, roughly 60% are singletons. The TCR comes from a human donor with non-small cell lung cancer who had a partial response to radiotherapy plus ipilimumab. This sequence joins TRBV7-6 and TRBJ2-2, with D perhaps TRBD2 (5 bases). Source: peripheral blood, taken from a patient treated with radiotherapy plus ipilimumab. CDR3 DNA sequence: TGTGCCAGCAGCAATTCTCGGGGAACCGGGGAGCTGTTTTTT. It yields the protein CASSNSRGTGELFF.